The clone carrying this T cell receptor beta chain has just a few counts. Its antigen is unidentified. These data are taken from a study of T cells in Graves' hyperthyroidism and ophthalmopathy. The source material, RNA transcripts, was used to amplify TCR beta CDR3 regions. In the first-round RT-PCR of the TCR CDR3, the HTBI primer set was used. TCRdb used MiXCR to reprocess the multiplex PCR reads, holding one entry per CDR3 protein. The sample has hundreds of thousands of distinct CDR3 sequences, roughly 13% seen once. Study-level results: From stable hyperthyroidism, ophthalmopathy was set apart by a 13 V-J model.

Trimming cost V 2 bases and J 4 bases, with 12 bases left between them. The CDR3 sequence is 15 residues long. The specimen sequenced was blood. This TCR came from a woman between 18 and 29 years old with Graves' hyperthyroidism. This chain connects TRBV12-3 or TRBV12-4 to TRBJ1-3, with no clear D. CDR3 loop: CASSLSPTGGNTIYF. As DNA, the CDR3 is TGTGCCAGCAGTTTATCCCCAACCGGGGGAAACACCATATATTTT.